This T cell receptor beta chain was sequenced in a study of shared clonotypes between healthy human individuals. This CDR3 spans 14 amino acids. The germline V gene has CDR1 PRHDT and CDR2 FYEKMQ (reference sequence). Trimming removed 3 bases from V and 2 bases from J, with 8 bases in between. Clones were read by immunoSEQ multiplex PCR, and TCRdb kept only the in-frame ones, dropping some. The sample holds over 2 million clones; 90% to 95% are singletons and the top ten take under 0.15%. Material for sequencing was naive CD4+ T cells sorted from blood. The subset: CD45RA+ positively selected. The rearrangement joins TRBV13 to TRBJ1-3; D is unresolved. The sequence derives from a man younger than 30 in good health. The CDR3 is CASSLKGPGNTIYF. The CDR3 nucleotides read TGTGCCAGCAGCTTGAAAGGCCCTGGAAACACCATATATTTT.